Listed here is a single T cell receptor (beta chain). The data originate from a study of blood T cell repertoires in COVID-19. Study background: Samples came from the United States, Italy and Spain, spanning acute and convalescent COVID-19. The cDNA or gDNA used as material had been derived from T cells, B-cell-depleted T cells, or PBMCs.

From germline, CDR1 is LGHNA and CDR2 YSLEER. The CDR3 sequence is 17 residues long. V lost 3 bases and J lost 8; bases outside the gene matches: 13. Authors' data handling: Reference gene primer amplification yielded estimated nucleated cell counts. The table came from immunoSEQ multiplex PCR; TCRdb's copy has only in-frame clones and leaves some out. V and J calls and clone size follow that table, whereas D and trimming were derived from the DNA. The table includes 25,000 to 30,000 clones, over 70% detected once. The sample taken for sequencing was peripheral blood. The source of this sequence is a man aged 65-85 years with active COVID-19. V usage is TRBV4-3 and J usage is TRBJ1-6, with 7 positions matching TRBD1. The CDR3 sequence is CASSHARQGSWDSPLHF. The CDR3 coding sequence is TGCGCCAGCAGCCATGCCCGACAGGGTAGTTGGGATTCACCCCTCCACTTT.